The 25 T cell receptor beta chains below come from one sample, sequenced in a study of blood T cell repertoires in COVID-19. Assay: immunoSEQ multiplex PCR; the TCRdb copy retains only in-frame clones and omits some. The sample holds around 140,000 clones, more than 75% seen once. The sequencing input was PBMCs or T cells enriched from blood (not recorded which). The receptors here all came from a man aged 55-75 years who had recovered from COVID-19.

The chain employs TRBV6-5 and TRBJ1-2, with 7 nucleotides matching TRBD1. The CDR3 is 14 amino acids. V was pared by 6 bases and J by 4 bases, with 8 bases of the junction left unmatched. In germline, CDR1 is MNHEY, CDR2 SVGAGI. The CDR3, as DNA: TGTGCCAGCAGCCCCGGACAGGCGGCCTATGGCTACACCTTC. Encoded protein: CASSPGQAAYGYTF.

The chain is built from TRBV20-1 and TRBJ2-1; 8 positions agree with TRBD2. Unmatched junction bases numbered 8, after V lost 6 bases and J lost 10 bases. The germline V gene encodes CDR1 DFQATT and CDR2 SNEGSKA (reference sequence). There are 12 residues in the CDR3. CDR3: CSASIAGREQFF. CDR3 DNA sequence: TGCAGTGCGAGTATAGCGGGAAGGGAGCAGTTCTTC.

The CDR3 DNA reads as TGTGCCAGTTATGGCCGATCCCTAGAATATGGCTACACCTTC. Amino acids: CASYGRSLEYGYTF. The chain employs TRBV19 and TRBJ1-2; D is ambiguous. With 8 bases removed from V and 5 bases from J, the gap between germline ends came to 18 bases. The length of the CDR3 is 14 residues. CDR1 is LNHDA and CDR2 is SQIVND in the germline V gene (reference sequence).

The chain recombines TRBV11-1 with TRBJ1-1, with unresolved D. Germline values: CDR1 SGHAT, CDR2 FQDESV (reference sequence). V lost 1 base, J lost 7 bases, and 13 bases lay in between. The CDR3 is 14 residues long. CDR3 protein: CASSLGWSVSEAFF. CDR3 bases: TGTGCCAGCAGCTTAGGATGGTCGGTGAGTGAAGCTTTCTTT.

CDR3 in DNA: TGTGCCAGCAGTGAAACGTGGGAGGGTGGCTACACCTTC. It is translated as CASSETWEGGYTF. The chain combines TRBV2 with TRBJ1-2; D unclear. The CDR3 runs 13 residues. Trimming removed 2 bases from V and 7 bases from J, with 11 bases in between. CDR1 is SNHLY, CDR2 FYNNEI, per germline. The full variable domain, completed using reference TRBV2 and TRBJ1-2, is EPEVTQTPSHQVTQMGQEVILRCVPISNHLYFYWYRQILGQKVEFLVSFYNNEISEKSEIFDDQFSVERPDGSNFTLKIRSTKLEDSAMYFCASSETWEGGYTFGSGTRLTVV.

This clone was picked up one time. The gene calls are TRBV7-8 and TRBJ1-1; D is uncertain. Germline CDR1 and CDR2: SGHVS and FQNEAQ. CDR3 length: 12 amino acids. V was cut by 1 base and J by 10 bases, with 10 bases left in between. DNA of the CDR3: TGTGCCAGCAGCTTAGGTGCCGCGGGAGCTTTCTTT. Amino acids: CASSLGAAGAFF. The full variable domain, with the rest looked up from reference TRBV7-8 and TRBJ1-1, is GAGVSQSPRYKVAKRGQDVALRCDPISGHVSLFWYQQALGQGPEFLTYFQNEAQLDKSGLPSDRFFAERPEGSVSTLKIQRTQQEDSAVYLCASSLGAAGAFFGQGTRLTVV.

The J gene is TRBJ2-2, the V gene TRBV27, with D maybe TRBD1 (6 bases). V lost 7 bases, J lost 4 bases, and 13 bases lay in between. CDR1 MNHEY and CDR2 SMNVEV come from the germline V gene (reference sequence). This CDR3 is built from 14 residues. This CDR3 is CASNRAGATGELFF. CDR3 DNA sequence: TGTGCCAGCAACCGGGCAGGGGCCACCGGGGAGCTGTTTTTT.

V and J are TRBV19 and TRBJ2-1, with 11 positions matching TRBD2. This CDR3 region has 15 residues. V trimming: 5 bases; J trimming: 10 bases; junction bases outside the gene matches: 10. Looked up from germline, CDR1 is LNHDA and CDR2 is SQIVND (reference sequence). The CDR3, as DNA: TGTGCCAGTAGTGAGGCTAGCGGGAGGTTCCGGGAGCAGTTCTTC. Its protein is CASSEASGRFREQFF. Full variable domain (missing parts from reference TRBV19 and TRBJ2-1): DGGITQSPKYLFRKEGQNVTLSCEQNLNHDAMYWYRQDPGQGLRLIYYSQIVNDFQKGDIAEGYSVSREKKESFPLTVTSAQKNPTAFYLCASSEASGRFREQFFGPGTRLTVL.

The chain couples TRBV21-1 to TRBJ2-4; whether TRBD2, the table's D call, matches the DNA was not checked. TRBV21-1 is noted as a pseudogene. The CDR3 has 13 residues. This chain's CDR3 is CARLGLAKNIQYF. For the CDR3, the DNA is TGTGCCAGACTCGGGTTAGCCAAAAACATTCAGTACTTC.

The rearrangement uses TRBV19 and TRBJ2-1, with TRBD2 as a possible D gene (6 bases). Germline CDR1 and CDR2: LNHDA and SQIVND (reference sequence). Trimming removed 4 bases at V and 8 bases at J, with 9 bases between. The CDR3 has 12 amino acids. CDR3 in DNA: TGTGCCAGTAGTACCCGGGGGTATGAGCAGTTCTTC. As protein: CASSTRGYEQFF.

The J gene is TRBJ2-4, the V gene TRBV29-1; TRBD2 agrees at 7 bases. Looked up from germline, CDR1 is SQVTM and CDR2 is ANQGSEA. This CDR3 has 12 residues. J gave up 6 bases and V 7 bases, and 6 bases lay outside the gene matches. The CDR3 sequence: CSGGTGGNIQYF. As DNA, the CDR3 is TGCAGCGGAGGGACGGGGGGAAACATTCAGTACTTC.

Comments on this clone: Distinct nucleotide sequences in the sample also encode this CDR3. V and J are TRBV5-1 and TRBJ2-2, with a tentative D call TRBD1 (6 bases). Germline values: CDR1 SGHRS, CDR2 YFSETQ. This CDR3 has 15 residues. Deletions cut 0 bases from V and 0 bases from J, with 6 bases between. The CDR3 here is CASSLGTANTGELFF. DNA for the CDR3: TGCGCCAGCAGCTTGGGGACAGCGAACACCGGGGAGCTGTTTTTT.

The genes are TRBV9 and TRBJ2-3; 11 nucleotides align to TRBD2. CDR1 is SGDLS and CDR2 is YYNGEE in the germline V gene. Losses at the gene ends were 2 bases for V and 5 bases for J; bases not matched to a gene: 7. The CDR3 loop spans 16 amino acids. The CDR3 reads CASSVRSGTSGDTQYF. DNA for the CDR3: TGTGCCAGCAGCGTTCGGTCCGGGACTAGCGGAGATACGCAGTATTTT.

About this clone itself: The sample carries other DNA sequences with the same CDR3. V and J are TRBV11-2 and TRBJ2-7; 13 bases are shared with TRBD2. CDR3 length: 14 amino acids. CDR1 and CDR2 from the germline V gene are SGHAT and FQNNGV. The trim removed 5 bases at V and 4 bases at J, leaving 2 bases unmatched. The CDR3, as DNA: TGTGCCAGCAGCCCGGGACTAGCGGGGTACGAGCAGTACTTC. Encoded protein: CASSPGLAGYEQYF.

The V and J genes are TRBV30 and TRBJ1-2; TRBD1 agrees at 7 bases. The V gene's germline CDR1 is GTSNPN and CDR2 SVGIG (reference sequence). The J segment lost 9 bases and the V segment lost 4 bases, leaving 11 bases of the junction unmatched. This CDR3 comprises 13 residues. CDR3 nucleotides: TGTGCCTGGAAAAAAGGTACAGGGGATAGCTACACCTTC. Translating it yields CAWKKGTGDSYTF. The full variable domain, in which reference TRBV30 and TRBJ1-2 provide the parts outside the CDR3, is SQTIHQWPATLVQPVGSPLSLECTVEGTSNPNLYWYRQAAGRGLQLLFYSVGIGQISSEVPQNLSASRPQDRQFILSSKKLLLSDSGFYLCAWKKGTGDSYTFGSGTRLTVV.

V and J are TRBV6-2 or TRBV6-3 and TRBJ1-5; D gene ambiguous. V gave up 5 bases and J gave up 11 bases, with 13 bases separating them. CDR3 size: 12 residues. Germline V gives CDR1 MNHEY, CDR2 SVGEGT. The CDR3 loop is CASSARREAQHF. CDR3 DNA sequence: TGTGCCAGCAGTGCTAGGAGGGAGGCCCAGCATTTT.

The rearrangement uses TRBV5-1 and TRBJ2-7; TRBD1 agrees at 8 bases. This CDR3 region has 14 residues. Germline values: CDR1 SGHRS, CDR2 YFSETQ. V dropped 5 bases and J dropped 2; count of bases not matched to a gene: 6. The CDR3 coding sequence is TGCGCCAGCAGGGGGGCAGGGGGCGCCTACGAGCAGTACTTC. Translating gives CASRGAGGAYEQYF.

The chain is built from TRBV4-1 and TRBJ1-5; no reliable D call. Germline loops: CDR1 MGHRA, CDR2 YSYEKL. V dropped 4 bases and J dropped 4 bases, with 14 bases sitting between them. The CDR3 loop spans 15 amino acids. The DNA of the CDR3 is TGCGCCAGCAGCCTCCGACGGGAGGGTAATCAGCCCCAGCATTTT. Residues: CASSLRREGNQPQHF.

The rearrangement uses TRBV18 and TRBJ1-4; D gene ambiguous. V was trimmed by 2 bases and J by 7 bases, leaving 14 bases between them. The CDR3 is 15 amino acids. From germline, CDR1 is KGHSH and CDR2 LQKENI. This CDR3 reads CASSPTREMGEKLFF. The CDR3 DNA is TGTGCCAGCTCACCAACCCGGGAGATGGGTGAAAAACTGTTTTTT.

The chain carries TRBV2 and TRBJ1-5; TRBD1 aligns across 8 bases. V was pared by 5 bases and J by 2 bases, with 2 bases of the junction left unmatched. The CDR3 has 14 residues. CDR1 is SNHLY and CDR2 is FYNNEI in the germline V gene. DNA of the CDR3: TGTGCCAGCAGTAAGGACAGGGGCAATCAGCCCCAGCATTTT. This encodes CASSKDRGNQPQHF.

This clone was observed once. The chain uses TRBV18 and TRBJ1-1; D ambiguous. V was clipped by 3 bases and J by 1 base, with 9 bases between them. This CDR3 is built from 14 residues. Germline V gene sequence: CDR1 KGHSH, CDR2 LQKENI. The CDR3 sequence: CASSPGRKNTEAFF. Written as DNA, the CDR3 is TGTGCCAGCTCACCGGGCAGGAAGAACACTGAAGCTTTCTTT.

CDR3: CASRSDRAGNTEAFF. Written as DNA, the CDR3 is TGTGCCAGCAGATCCGACAGGGCGGGGAACACTGAAGCTTTCTTT. The chain is built from TRBV6-5 and TRBJ1-1; TRBD1 matches 7 bases. The V gene end was trimmed by 6 bases and the J gene end by 1 base; junction bases not matched to a gene: 8. The CDR3 runs 15 residues. Germline V CDR1 and CDR2: MNHEY, SVGAGI.

The CDR3 DNA is TGTGCCAGCAGTGATAAAGGGGTCCGTCAGCCCCAGCATTTT. Translating it yields CASSDKGVRQPQHF. The chain employs TRBV2 and TRBJ1-5; D perhaps matches TRBD1 (5 bases). Deletions cut 3 bases from V and 6 bases from J, with 12 bases between. The CDR3 length is 14 residues. Germline assignment: CDR1 SNHLY and CDR2 FYNNEI.

V usage is TRBV3-1 (or the pseudogene TRBV3-2) and J usage is TRBJ2-7; 11 bases are a match to TRBD2. Per the germline V gene, CDR1 is LGHDT and CDR2 is YNNKEL (reference sequence). Unmatched junction bases numbered 19, after V lost 10 bases and J lost 2 bases. This CDR3 contains 18 residues. The CDR3 bases are TGTGCCACGGAGGACGGGGGGCTAGCGGGAGGTAAACCCTACGAGCAGTACTTC. This codes for CATEDGGLAGGKPYEQYF.

The chain carries TRBV18 and TRBJ2-3; 12 positions match TRBD1. V was pared by 6 bases and J by 1 base, with 2 bases of the junction left unmatched. Germline CDR1 reads KGHSH; CDR2 reads LQKENI. The CDR3 is 15 residues long. CDR3 loop: CASSRDRGRTDTQYF. CDR3 nucleotides: TGTGCCAGCTCCCGGGACAGGGGGCGCACAGATACGCAGTATTTT.